Given below is one TCR beta chain in context. The antigen is undetermined. Clones were read by immunoSEQ multiplex PCR, and TCRdb kept only the in-frame ones, dropping some. The sample yields about 16,000 clones, less than 85% seen once. The data stem from a study of OX40 agonist ivuxolimab in advanced cancers. For the study at large: Ivuxolimab, an agonistic anti-OX40 (CD134) antibody, was given to patients. The study reported partial responses in three patients: one hepatocellular carcinoma, two cutaneous melanoma. Study-wide findings and caveats: Partly responding patients at 0.1-3.0 mg/kg showed some of the smallest clonal expansion.

V was trimmed by 4 bases and J by 7 bases, leaving 12 bases between them. The CDR3 length is 13 residues. The germline CDR1 and CDR2 sequences are SGHTA and FQGNSA. At cycle 4 day 1, cycle 7 day 1, and baseline, blood was sampled. This specimen consisted of CD4+ or CD8+ T cells sorted from blood, obtained in a trial of the OX40 agonist ivuxolimab. This chain connects TRBV7-2 to TRBJ2-3, with D uncertain. This sequence was found in an adult with an advanced solid tumor such as melanoma, head and neck, liver or kidney cancer. DNA of the CDR3: TGTGCCAGCAGCTCAGATGGGTACCATACGCAGTATTTT. It is translated as CASSSDGYHTQYF.